Sequencing of this T cell receptor (beta chain) was carried out in a study of T cell repertoires in cytomegalovirus infection. TCRdb reprocessed the reads with MiXCR, giving one entry per CDR3 protein. The table shows 350,000 to 550,000 distinct CDR3 sequences, with approximately 32% occurring only once. V was cut by 6 bases and J by 4 bases, with 18 bases left in between. From germline, CDR1 is LNHDA and CDR2 SQIVND (reference sequence). This CDR3 has 15 residues. The sequence came from a human donor in good health (CMV status not recorded). Some clones in this sample may be carry-over from other donors' samples. The sample comprised PBMCs. The V call is TRBV19, the J call TRBJ1-1; maybe TRBD1 (5 bases). CDR3 amino acids: CASSPSSGGTTEAFF. DNA of the CDR3: TGTGCCAGTAGCCCCTCGTCCGGAGGGACCACTGAAGCTTTCTTT.